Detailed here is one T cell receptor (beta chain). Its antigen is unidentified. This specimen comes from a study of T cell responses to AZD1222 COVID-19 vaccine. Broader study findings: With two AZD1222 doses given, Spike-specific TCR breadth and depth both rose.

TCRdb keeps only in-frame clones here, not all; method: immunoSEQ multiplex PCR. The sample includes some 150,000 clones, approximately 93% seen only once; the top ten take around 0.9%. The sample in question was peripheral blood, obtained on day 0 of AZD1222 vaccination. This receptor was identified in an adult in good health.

The DNA for the CDR3 is TGCAGCGTTGACGCGGCATCCTCGGGCCAGGACTATGGCTACACCTTC. Its translation is CSVDAASSGQDYGYTF. The rearrangement joins TRBV29-1 to TRBJ1-2; D not certain. This CDR3 region has 16 residues. CDR1 and CDR2 from the germline V gene are SQVTM and ANQGSEA. V dropped 3 bases and J dropped 3 bases, with 20 bases sitting between them.